The present entry profiles one TCR beta chain with its context. Its target is unknown. Nominal health characterized the donors when sampled, though unrecorded immune exposures were likely. Primers included in the PCR were 60 Vbeta and 13 Jbeta primers. TCRdb's copy holds only in-frame clones and misses some; the assay was immunoSEQ multiplex PCR. The table has roughly 180,000 clones, around 80% seen once. The data were taken from a study of cytomegalovirus exposure and HLA in healthy donors. Overall study context: An early release of data contained approximately 80 million unique TCRs, which came from HLA-typed donors. Study findings and constraints: When the data were analyzed later, several of the most significant clusters appeared to be linked to common viral pathogens. Some public TCRs appeared in many individuals, while most sequences were rare.

In germline, CDR1 is SGHTA, CDR2 FQGNSA. CDR3 length: 14 residues. Losses at the gene ends were 4 bases for V and 2 bases for J; bases not matched to a gene: 4. The chain joins TRBV7-2 to TRBJ1-1, with 7 bases identical to TRBD1. This TCR was sampled from a woman in her forties or fifties in good health and CMV-seropositive. The sequencing sample was made of PBMCs. CDR3 protein: CASSSQGSNTEAFF. In nucleotides, the CDR3 is TGTGCCAGCAGCTCACAGGGGTCCAACACTGAAGCTTTCTTT.